The clone carrying this T cell receptor (beta chain) was seen a single time. The antigen is unknown. Primers: 60 Vbeta forward and 13 Jbeta reverse. This table comes from immunoSEQ multiplex PCR, and its TCRdb copy is limited to in-frame clones, with some not included. This table has around 120,000 clones, over 70% appearing once. This sample was included in a study of cytomegalovirus exposure and HLA in healthy donors. Notes on the study in general: It was assumed in the presence/absence analyses that sequencing depth was roughly uniform across donors. Serostatus for CMV was the only available immune exposure information. Accurate prediction of most subjects' HLA-A and HLA-B alleles from TCR beta sequences was reported.

Healthy bone marrow donors made up the cohort. V shed 3 bases and J shed 7 bases, with 14 bases lying between them. The CDR3 loop spans 14 amino acids. From germline, CDR1 is SGDLS and CDR2 YYNGEE. What was sequenced was PBMCs. The chain employs TRBV9 and TRBJ1-5; possibly TRBD1 for D (6 bases). This sequence was found in a woman aged 50 to 65 in good health and CMV-seropositive. The CDR3 sequence is CASSGGQRGQPQHF. CDR3 nucleotides: TGTGCCAGCAGCGGGGGGCAAAGGGGACAGCCCCAGCATTTT.